This T cell receptor beta chain was sequenced in a study of blood T cell repertoires in COVID-19. Study information: Sites in the United States, Italy and Spain provided acute and convalescent COVID-19 samples. In each case, the material was cDNA or gDNA derived from T cells, B-cell-depleted T cells, or PBMCs.

CDR1 is SGHTA, CDR2 FQGTGA, per germline. This CDR3 region has 13 residues. Germline trimming cut 2 bases from V and 10 bases from J; bases unmatched to any gene: 6. Original methodology: Cell counts per sample came from amplifying reference gene primers. Method: immunoSEQ multiplex PCR; TCRdb's copy keeps in-frame clones and lacks some. For V, J and clone size, that table is used; D and trimming come from the DNA. The table includes 250,000 to 300,000 clones, approximately 91% detected once. The source of this sequence is a woman in her fifties or sixties with acute or convalescent COVID-19. This rearrangement joins TRBV7-3 to TRBJ2-5; 8 bases are shared with TRBD2. Sequencing was carried out using peripheral blood. CDR3 residues: CASSLVTGGIQYF. The CDR3 coding sequence is TGTGCCAGCAGCTTAGTGACGGGGGGGATCCAGTACTTC.